The source of this TCR beta chain is a study of T cells after yellow fever vaccination. Broader study findings: A minor fraction of clonotypes spanned both CD4 and CD8 compartments. In post-booster samples, most primary-vaccination clones reappeared (about 95% CD4, nearly 90% CD8). A weaker secondary response peaked on day 5, the primary on day 15.

By 5'RACE template switching, TCR cDNA was produced, with a universal primer site and UMIs added in the process. TCRdb fed the 5' RACE reads into MiXCR, producing one record per CDR3 protein. Of around 360,000 distinct CDR3 sequences listed, around 10% are singletons. The ends were cut back, 4 bases at V and 4 bases at J, with 10 bases in the middle. The CDR3 sequence is 14 residues long. Germline CDR1 reads KGHDR; CDR2 reads SFDVKD. This clonotype has only a few counts. The antigen is undetermined. The chain employs TRBV24-1 and TRBJ2-1; D gene uncertain. This material consisted of PBMCs, taken on the day of the first yellow fever vaccination. The receptor was isolated from a young man who received the YFV17D yellow fever vaccine. In DNA form, the CDR3 reads TGTGCCACCAGTGACTCCGACCCGTACAATGAGCAGTTCTTC. Amino acids: CATSDSDPYNEQFF.